The subject of this entry is one T cell receptor (beta chain). This clone was observed a single time. This clone's antigen is unknown. One end of the junction does not line up with germline, which may come from a read error. Spanning cysteine to phenylalanine, the CDR3 consists of 11 amino acids. This entry keeps only the CDR3 DNA: 33 bases, framed from base 1. The germline V gene (reference sequence) provides CDR1 SEHNR and CDR2 FQNEAQ. The source of the sample is a study of T cell changes during pregnancy in multiple sclerosis (dated by TCRdb to about 2019). Notes on the research overall: Changes in the T cell repertoire over the course of pregnancy were examined in this study in women with multiple sclerosis.

The method behind the library was the immunoSEQ multiplex PCR assay. TCRdb re-hosts the immuneACCESS table, in-frame sequences only. Its copies lack some clones; in the studies checked, an unresolved V gene accounts for under half of them, and the cause for the rest is not known. The sample profile shows 50,000 to 60,000 clones; 91% of them were found once. The top ten clonotypes cover 0.7% to 0.8% of the sample. Recombination joined TRBV7-9 with TRBJ1-2; no D gene call is confident. The receptor comes from a female donor with multiple sclerosis, enrolled in a pregnancy study. The material sequenced was CD4+ T cells from peripheral blood mononuclear cells, taken in the first trimester of pregnancy. The CDR3 loop reads CASSFDSSGLF. The nucleotide sequence reads as follows: TGTGCCAGCAGCTTTGACTCATCTGGCCTCTTC.